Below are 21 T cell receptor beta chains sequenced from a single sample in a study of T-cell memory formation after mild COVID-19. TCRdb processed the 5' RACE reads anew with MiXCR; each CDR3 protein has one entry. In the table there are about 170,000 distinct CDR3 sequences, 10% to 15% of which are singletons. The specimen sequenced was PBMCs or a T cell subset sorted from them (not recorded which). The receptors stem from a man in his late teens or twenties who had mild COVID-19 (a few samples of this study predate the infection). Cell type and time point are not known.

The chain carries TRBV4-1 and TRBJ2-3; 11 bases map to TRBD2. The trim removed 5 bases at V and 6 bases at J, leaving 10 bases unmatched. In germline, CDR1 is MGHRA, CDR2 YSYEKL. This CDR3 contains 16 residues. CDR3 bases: TGCGCCAGCAGCGTCCGACTAGCGGGGAATGGGGATACGCAGTATTTT. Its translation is CASSVRLAGNGDTQYF.

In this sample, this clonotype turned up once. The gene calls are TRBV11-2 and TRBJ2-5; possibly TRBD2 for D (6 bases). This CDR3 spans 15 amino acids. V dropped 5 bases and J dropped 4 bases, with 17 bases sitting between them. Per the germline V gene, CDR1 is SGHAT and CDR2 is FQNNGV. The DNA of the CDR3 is TGTGCCAGCAGCCCGTCGGGCGGGGTGGTAGAGACCCAGTACTTC. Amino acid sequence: CASSPSGGVVETQYF.

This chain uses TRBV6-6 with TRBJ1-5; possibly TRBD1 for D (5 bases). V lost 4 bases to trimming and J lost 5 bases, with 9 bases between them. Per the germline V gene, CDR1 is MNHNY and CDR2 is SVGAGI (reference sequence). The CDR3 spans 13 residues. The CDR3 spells CASSSGSHQPQHF. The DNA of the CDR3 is TGTGCCAGCAGTTCAGGGAGCCATCAGCCCCAGCATTTT.

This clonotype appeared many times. The CDR3 region has the DNA TGTGCCAGCAGTCAACAGGCTGTTGGCGGCACCCAGCATTTT. Translating gives CASSQQAVGGTQHF. This chain uses TRBV6-5 with TRBJ1-5; tentative D call: TRBD1 (5 bases). This CDR3 contains 14 residues. In germline, CDR1 is MNHEY, CDR2 SVGAGI. Trimming removed 5 bases from V and 11 bases from J, with 19 bases in between.

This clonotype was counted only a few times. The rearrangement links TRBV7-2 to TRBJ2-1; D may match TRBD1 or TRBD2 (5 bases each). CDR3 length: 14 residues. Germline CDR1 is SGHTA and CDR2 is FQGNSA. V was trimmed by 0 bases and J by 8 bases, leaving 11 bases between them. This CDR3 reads CASSLAGDRHEQFF. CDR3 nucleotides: TGTGCCAGCAGCTTAGCGGGGGACCGCCATGAGCAGTTCTTC.

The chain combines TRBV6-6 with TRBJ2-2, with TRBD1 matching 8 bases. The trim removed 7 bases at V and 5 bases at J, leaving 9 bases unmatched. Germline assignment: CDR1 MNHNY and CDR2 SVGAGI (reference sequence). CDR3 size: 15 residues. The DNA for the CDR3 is TGTGCCAGCAACCTAGGGACAGGACGGACCGGGGAGCTGTTTTTT. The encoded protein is CASNLGTGRTGELFF.

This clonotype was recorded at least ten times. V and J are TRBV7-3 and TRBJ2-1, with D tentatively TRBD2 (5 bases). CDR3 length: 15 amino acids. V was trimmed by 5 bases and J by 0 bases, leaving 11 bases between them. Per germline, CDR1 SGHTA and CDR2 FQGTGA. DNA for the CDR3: TGTGCCAGCAGCCGTGACTATACCTCCTACAATGAGCAGTTCTTC. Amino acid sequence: CASSRDYTSYNEQFF.

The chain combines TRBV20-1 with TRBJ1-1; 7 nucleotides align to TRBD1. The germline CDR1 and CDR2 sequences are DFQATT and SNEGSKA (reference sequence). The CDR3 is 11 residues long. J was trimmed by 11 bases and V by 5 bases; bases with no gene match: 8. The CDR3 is CSARTGARAFF. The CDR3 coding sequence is TGCAGTGCTCGAACAGGGGCTAGGGCTTTCTTT.

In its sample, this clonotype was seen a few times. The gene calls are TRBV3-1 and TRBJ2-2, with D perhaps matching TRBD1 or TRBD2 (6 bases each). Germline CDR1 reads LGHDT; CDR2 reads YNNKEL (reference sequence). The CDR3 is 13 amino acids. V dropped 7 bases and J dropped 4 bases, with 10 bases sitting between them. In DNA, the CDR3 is TGTGCCAGCAACAAGGGGGGCACCGGGGAGCTGTTTTTT. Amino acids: CASNKGGTGELFF.

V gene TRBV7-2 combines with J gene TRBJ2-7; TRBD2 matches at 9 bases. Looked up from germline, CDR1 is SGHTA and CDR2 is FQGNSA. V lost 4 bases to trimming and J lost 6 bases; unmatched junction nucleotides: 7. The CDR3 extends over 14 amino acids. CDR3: CASSSRLAEGEQYF. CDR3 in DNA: TGTGCCAGCAGCTCCAGACTAGCGGAGGGCGAGCAGTACTTC.

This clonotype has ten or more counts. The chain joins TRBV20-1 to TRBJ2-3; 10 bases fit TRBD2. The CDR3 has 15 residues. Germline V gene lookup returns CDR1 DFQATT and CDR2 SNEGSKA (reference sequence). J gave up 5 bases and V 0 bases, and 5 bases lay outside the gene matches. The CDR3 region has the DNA TGCAGTGCTAGAGATGAGCGGGGGGGCAAAGATACGCAGTATTTT. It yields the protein CSARDERGGKDTQYF.

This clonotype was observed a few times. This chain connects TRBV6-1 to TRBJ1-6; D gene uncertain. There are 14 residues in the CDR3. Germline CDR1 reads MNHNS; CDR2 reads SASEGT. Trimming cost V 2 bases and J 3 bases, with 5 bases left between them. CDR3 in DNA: TGTGCCAGCAGTGAACAGTACTATAATTCACCCCTCCACTTT. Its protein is CASSEQYYNSPLHF.

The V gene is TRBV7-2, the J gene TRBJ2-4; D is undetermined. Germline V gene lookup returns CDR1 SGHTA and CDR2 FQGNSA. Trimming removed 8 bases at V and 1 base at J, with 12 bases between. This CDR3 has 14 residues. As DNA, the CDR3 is TGTGCCAGCGGAAACCCGGAGGCCAAAAACATTCAGTACTTC. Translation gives CASGNPEAKNIQYF.

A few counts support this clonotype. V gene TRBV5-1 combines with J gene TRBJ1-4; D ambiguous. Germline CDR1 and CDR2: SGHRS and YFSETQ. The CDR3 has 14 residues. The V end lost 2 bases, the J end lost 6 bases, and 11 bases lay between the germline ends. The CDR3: CASSLDIGDEKLFF. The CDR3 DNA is TGCGCCAGCAGCTTAGACATCGGGGATGAAAAACTGTTTTTT.

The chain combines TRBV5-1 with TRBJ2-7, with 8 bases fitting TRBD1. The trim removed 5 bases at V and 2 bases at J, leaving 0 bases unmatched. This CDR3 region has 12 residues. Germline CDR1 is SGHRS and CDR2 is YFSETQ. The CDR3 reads CASRQGAYEQYF. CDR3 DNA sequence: TGCGCCAGCAGACAGGGGGCCTACGAGCAGTACTTC.

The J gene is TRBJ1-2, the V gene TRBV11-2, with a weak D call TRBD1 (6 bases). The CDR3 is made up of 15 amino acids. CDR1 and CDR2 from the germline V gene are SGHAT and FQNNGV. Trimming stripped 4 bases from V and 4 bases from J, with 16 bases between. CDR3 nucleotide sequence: TGTGCCAGCAGCTACCGACAGGCGGACGTCTATGGCTACACCTTC. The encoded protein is CASSYRQADVYGYTF.

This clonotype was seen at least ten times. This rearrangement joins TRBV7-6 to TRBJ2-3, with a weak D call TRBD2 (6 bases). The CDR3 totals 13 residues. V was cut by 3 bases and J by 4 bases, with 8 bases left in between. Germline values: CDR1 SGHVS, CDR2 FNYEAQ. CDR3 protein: CASSFGGSDTQYF. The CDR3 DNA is TGTGCCAGCAGCTTCGGGGGATCAGATACGCAGTATTTT.

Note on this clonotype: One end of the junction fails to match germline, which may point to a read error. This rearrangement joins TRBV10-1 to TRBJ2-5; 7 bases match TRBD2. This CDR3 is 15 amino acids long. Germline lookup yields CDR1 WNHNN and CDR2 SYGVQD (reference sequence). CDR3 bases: TGCGCCAGCAGTGCATCGGGGGGTGGACAAGAGACCAAGTACTTC. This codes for CASSASGGGQETKYF.

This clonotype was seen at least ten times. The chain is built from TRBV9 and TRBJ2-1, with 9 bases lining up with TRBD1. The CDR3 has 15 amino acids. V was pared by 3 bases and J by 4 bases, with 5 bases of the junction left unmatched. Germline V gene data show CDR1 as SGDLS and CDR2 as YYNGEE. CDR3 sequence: CASSGMGQGYNEQFF. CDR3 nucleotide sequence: TGTGCCAGCAGCGGCATGGGACAGGGATACAATGAGCAGTTCTTC.

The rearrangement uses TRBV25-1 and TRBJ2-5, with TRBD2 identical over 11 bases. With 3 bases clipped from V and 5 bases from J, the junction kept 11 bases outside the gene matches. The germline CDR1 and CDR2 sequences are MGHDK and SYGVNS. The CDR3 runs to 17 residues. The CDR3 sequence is CASSDGASGGPGETQYF. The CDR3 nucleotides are TGTGCCAGCAGTGACGGGGCTAGCGGGGGGCCGGGGGAGACCCAGTACTTC. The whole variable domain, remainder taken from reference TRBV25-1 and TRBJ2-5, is EADIYQTPRYLVIGTGKKITLECSQTMGHDKMYWYQQDPGMELHLIHYSYGVNSTEKGDLSSESTVSRIRTEHFPLTLESARPSHTSQYLCASSDGASGGPGETQYFGPGTRLLVL.

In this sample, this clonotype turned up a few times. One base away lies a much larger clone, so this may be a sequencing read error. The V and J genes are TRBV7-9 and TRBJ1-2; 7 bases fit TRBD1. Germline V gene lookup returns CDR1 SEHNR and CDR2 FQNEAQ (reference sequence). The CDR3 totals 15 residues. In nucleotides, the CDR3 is TGTGCCAGCGGCTTAGGGGGCGGAACAGACAATGGCTACACCTTC. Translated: CASGLGGGTDNGYTF.